This is a list of T cell receptor beta chains from one sample in a study of blood T cell repertoires in COVID-19. Generated by immunoSEQ multiplex PCR, the TCRdb table keeps only in-frame clones and is missing some. The repertoire holds under 80,000 clones, 80% to 95% seen once, with approximately 5% in the top ten. The source material was peripheral blood. The receptors come from a human donor in a cohort sampled during active COVID-19. CDR3s include the opening cysteine and the closing phenylalanine or tryptophan. D genes are given only for firm matches. Expanded clones are given a class, and other clones once, few, many or no size at all.

len: 12
d_gene: NA
abundance: once
v_gene: TRBV3-1/TRBV3-2
j_gene: TRBJ1-4
CDR3nt: TGTGCCAGCAGCCAGACTTGGGAAAAACTGTTTTTT
CDR3aa: CASSQTWEKLFF

len: 15
d_gene: TRBD2
abundance: NA
v_gene: TRBV3-1/TRBV3-2
j_gene: TRBJ2-7
CDR3nt: TGTGCCAGCAGCCCCTACCTAGCGGGTCACTACGAGCAGTACTTC
CDR3aa: CASSPYLAGHYEQYF

len: 12
d_gene: NA
abundance: NA
v_gene: TRBV30
j_gene: TRBJ1-1
CDR3nt: TGTGCCTGGAGCCCACGAGGATCTGAAGCTTTCTTT
CDR3aa: CAWSPRGSEAFF

len: 15
d_gene: NA
abundance: NA
v_gene: TRBV5-3
j_gene: TRBJ2-5
CDR3nt: TGTGCCAGAAGGTATCCGGGACATAGGGGGGAGACCCAGTACTTC
CDR3aa: CARRYPGHRGETQYF

len: 11
d_gene: NA
abundance: NA
v_gene: TRBV7-8
j_gene: TRBJ2-1
CDR3nt: TGTGCCAGCAGCTTCCGCGGGGCAAAGTTCTTC
CDR3aa: CASSFRGAKFF

len: 13
d_gene: TRBD1
abundance: NA
v_gene: TRBV28
j_gene: TRBJ2-4
CDR3nt: TGTGCCAGCAGGGGGACAGGGTGGCACATTCAGTACTTC
CDR3aa: CASRGTGWHIQYF

len: 15
d_gene: TRBD2
abundance: NA
v_gene: TRBV7-6
j_gene: TRBJ2-2
CDR3nt: TGTGCCAGCAGTGGGACTAGCGGGGGTATCGGGGAGCTGTTTTTT
CDR3aa: CASSGTSGGIGELFF

len: 17
d_gene: TRBD2
abundance: NA
v_gene: TRBV10-3
j_gene: TRBJ2-5
CDR3nt: TGTGCCATCAGATCCGGGACTAGCGGGGGGGCCGGGGAGACCCAGTACTTC
CDR3aa: CAIRSGTSGGAGETQYF

len: 17
d_gene: NA
abundance: once
v_gene: TRBV9
j_gene: TRBJ2-2
CDR3nt: TGTGCCAGCAGCGTAGATTCCAGGGGATATAACACCGGGGAGCTGTTTTTT
CDR3aa: CASSVDSRGYNTGELFF

len: 17
d_gene: TRBD2
abundance: NA
v_gene: TRBV5-1
j_gene: TRBJ2-1
CDR3nt: TGCGCCAGCAGCTGGGACCCGACTAGCGGGGGAAACAATGAGCAGTTCTTC
CDR3aa: CASSWDPTSGGNNEQFF

len: 15
d_gene: TRBD2
abundance: NA
v_gene: TRBV30
j_gene: TRBJ2-3
CDR3nt: TGTGCCTGGCTGGGACTAGCGGGAGTTCTGGATACGCAGTATTTT
CDR3aa: CAWLGLAGVLDTQYF

len: 16
d_gene: NA
abundance: NA
v_gene: TRBV3-1/TRBV3-2
j_gene: TRBJ2-6
CDR3nt: TGTGCCAGCAGACGAATGGGCGGGGCTGGGGCCAACGTCCTGACTTTC
CDR3aa: CASRRMGGAGANVLTF

len: 16
d_gene: TRBD2
abundance: NA
v_gene: TRBV7-9
j_gene: TRBJ2-3
CDR3nt: TGTGCCAGCAGCAGACTAGCGGGGGGCCTCGTGGATACGCAGTATTTT
CDR3aa: CASSRLAGGLVDTQYF

len: 14
d_gene: TRBD2
abundance: NA
v_gene: TRBV5-4
j_gene: TRBJ2-3
CDR3nt: TGTGCCAGCAGTCCCCGGGGGGGGACAGATACGCAGTATTTT
CDR3aa: CASSPRGGTDTQYF

len: 13
d_gene: NA
abundance: NA
v_gene: TRBV18
j_gene: TRBJ1-2
CDR3nt: TGTGCCAGCTCACCCTCAGGAGGCGGGGGCTACACCTTC
CDR3aa: CASSPSGGGGYTF

len: 14
d_gene: NA
abundance: NA
v_gene: TRBV4-1
j_gene: TRBJ1-5
CDR3nt: TGCGCCAGCAGCCAAGTACCACTAACACCTTTACAGCATTTT
CDR3aa: CASSQVPLTPLQHF

len: 17
d_gene: NA
abundance: NA
v_gene: TRBV7-8
j_gene: TRBJ2-7
CDR3nt: TGTGCCAGCAGCTCAGCAGTCGGGGAGGTCAGCTCCTACGAGCAGTACTTC
CDR3aa: CASSSAVGEVSSYEQYF

len: 16
d_gene: NA
abundance: NA
v_gene: TRBV11-2
j_gene: TRBJ1-6
CDR3nt: TGTGCCAGCAGCTTAGACAGGGGCTCCTATAATTCACCCCTCCACTTT
CDR3aa: CASSLDRGSYNSPLHF

len: 14
d_gene: NA
abundance: NA
v_gene: TRBV30
j_gene: TRBJ1-3
CDR3nt: TGTGCCTGGAGTGATCAGGGCAGGAGAAACACCATATATTTT
CDR3aa: CAWSDQGRRNTIYF

len: 20
d_gene: TRBD2
abundance: NA
v_gene: TRBV28
j_gene: TRBJ2-3
CDR3nt: TGTGCCAGCAGCCAATTTTGGGCGGCTAGCGGGGGGAGGAGCACAGATACGCAGTATTTT
CDR3aa: CASSQFWAASGGRSTDTQYF

len: 21
d_gene: TRBD1
abundance: few
v_gene: TRBV9
j_gene: TRBJ1-5
CDR3nt: TGTGCCAGCAGCCCTGGGACAAAGGGGGCCAGGGGGCGCCGCGGGAATCAGCCCCAGCATTTT
CDR3aa: CASSPGTKGARGRRGNQPQHF

len: 21
d_gene: TRBD2
abundance: once
v_gene: TRBV6-9
j_gene: TRBJ2-6
CDR3nt: TGTGCCAGCCCCGTCAATCCCGGCGGGGGGGCTCCTAGCTCTGGGGCCAACGTCCTGACTTTC
CDR3aa: CASPVNPGGGAPSSGANVLTF

len: 15
d_gene: TRBD2
abundance: NA
v_gene: TRBV7-9
j_gene: TRBJ2-3
CDR3nt: TGTGCCAGCAGCCCACTAGCGGGAGGCTCAGATACGCAGTATTTT
CDR3aa: CASSPLAGGSDTQYF

len: 12
d_gene: NA
abundance: NA
v_gene: TRBV30
j_gene: TRBJ1-2
CDR3nt: TGTGCCTGGAGTCGCCTCACTCATGGCTACACCTTC
CDR3aa: CAWSRLTHGYTF

len: 13
d_gene: NA
abundance: NA
v_gene: TRBV11-2
j_gene: TRBJ1-4
CDR3nt: TGTGCCAGCAGCTTCAGGGTCGGTGAAAAACTGTTTTTT
CDR3aa: CASSFRVGEKLFF

len: 15
d_gene: TRBD2
abundance: NA
v_gene: TRBV5-4
j_gene: TRBJ2-5
CDR3nt: TGTGCCAGCACTATGGGACTAGCGGGAGTAGAGACCCAGTACTTC
CDR3aa: CASTMGLAGVETQYF

len: 10
d_gene: NA
abundance: NA
v_gene: TRBV27
j_gene: TRBJ2-5
CDR3nt: TGTGCCACCGCTGCGGAGACCCAGTACTTC
CDR3aa: CATAAETQYF

len: 15
d_gene: NA
abundance: NA
v_gene: TRBV20-1
j_gene: TRBJ1-2
CDR3nt: TGCAGTGCTAGTATAGCGGTTGGGACCAGGGTAGGCTACACCTTC
CDR3aa: CSASIAVGTRVGYTF

len: 16
d_gene: NA
abundance: NA
v_gene: TRBV5-6
j_gene: TRBJ1-1
CDR3nt: TGTGCCAGCAGCTATCCTCTTGGGGGCGCGAACACTGAAGCTTTCTTT
CDR3aa: CASSYPLGGANTEAFF

len: 16
d_gene: NA
abundance: NA
v_gene: TRBV21-1
j_gene: TRBJ2-7
CDR3nt: TGTGCCAGCAGCAACCCCCTTGGCGGGGGTTCCTACGAGCAGTACTTC
CDR3aa: CASSNPLGGGSYEQYF

len: 14
d_gene: NA
abundance: NA
v_gene: TRBV4-3
j_gene: TRBJ2-5
CDR3nt: TGCGCCAGCAGCCAAGGGCCCAGAAAAGAGACCCAGTACTTC
CDR3aa: CASSQGPRKETQYF

len: 15
d_gene: TRBD2
abundance: NA
v_gene: TRBV3-1/TRBV3-2
j_gene: TRBJ2-7
CDR3nt: TGTGCCAGCAGCAAAAGGGGACTAGCGTACTACGAGCAGTACTTC
CDR3aa: CASSKRGLAYYEQYF

len: 19
d_gene: NA
abundance: NA
v_gene: TRBV4-2
j_gene: TRBJ1-6
CDR3nt: TGTGCCAGCAGCCAAGATCAGGTTGTGTGGGGCAGGCCGAATTCACCCCTCCACTTT
CDR3aa: CASSQDQVVWGRPNSPLHF

len: 17
d_gene: NA
abundance: NA
v_gene: TRBV15
j_gene: TRBJ2-6
CDR3nt: TGTGCCACCAGCAGAGGAGACTTCTACTCTGGGGCCAACGTCCTGACTTTC
CDR3aa: CATSRGDFYSGANVLTF

len: 14
d_gene: NA
abundance: NA
v_gene: TRBV5-1
j_gene: TRBJ2-5
CDR3nt: TGCGCCAGCAGTGTAACAGGGCGGCAAGAGACCCAGTACTTC
CDR3aa: CASSVTGRQETQYF

len: 19
d_gene: TRBD2
abundance: NA
v_gene: TRBV24-1
j_gene: TRBJ2-2
CDR3nt: TGTGCCACCAGTGATTTGGGGGGGACTAATGTTCCGAACACCGGGGAGCTGTTTTTT
CDR3aa: CATSDLGGTNVPNTGELFF

len: 14
d_gene: NA
abundance: NA
v_gene: TRBV5-8
j_gene: TRBJ1-1
CDR3nt: TGTGCCAGCCACCTAACTTTATCGGGGTCCGGTGCTTTCTTT
CDR3aa: CASHLTLSGSGAFF

len: 15
d_gene: TRBD1
abundance: NA
v_gene: TRBV27
j_gene: TRBJ1-5
CDR3nt: TGTGCCAGCAGTAGGGGGACAGGGGGCGATCAGCCCCAGCATTTT
CDR3aa: CASSRGTGGDQPQHF

len: 12
d_gene: TRBD1
abundance: NA
v_gene: TRBV2
j_gene: TRBJ2-7
CDR3nt: TGTGCCAGCAGCGGGACAGGGGGTGAGCAGTACTTC
CDR3aa: CASSGTGGEQYF

len: 18
d_gene: NA
abundance: NA
v_gene: TRBV6-2/TRBV6-3
j_gene: TRBJ2-7
CDR3nt: TGTGCCAGCAGTTACTCCCCATCCCGGCGGGGGCTTTCCTACGAGCAGTACTTC
CDR3aa: CASSYSPSRRGLSYEQYF

len: 11
d_gene: TRBD1
abundance: NA
v_gene: TRBV9
j_gene: TRBJ1-2
CDR3nt: TGTGCCAGCAGCGGACAGGGGGCGTACACCTTC
CDR3aa: CASSGQGAYTF

len: 13
d_gene: NA
abundance: NA
v_gene: TRBV12-5
j_gene: TRBJ1-6
CDR3nt: TGTGCTAGTGGTTTGGACGGGGGATCACCCCTCCACTTT
CDR3aa: CASGLDGGSPLHF

len: 17
d_gene: NA
abundance: once
v_gene: TRBV27
j_gene: TRBJ1-2
CDR3nt: TGTGCCAGCAGGGGCGGTAGGGGCGTGACTCTCAACTATGGCTACACCTTC
CDR3aa: CASRGGRGVTLNYGYTF

len: 16
d_gene: TRBD2
abundance: once
v_gene: TRBV28
j_gene: TRBJ2-1
CDR3nt: TGTGCCAGCAGTTCCCCCGCTAGCGGGGAATACAATGAGCAGTTCTTC
CDR3aa: CASSSPASGEYNEQFF

len: 15
d_gene: TRBD1
abundance: NA
v_gene: TRBV18
j_gene: TRBJ1-1
CDR3nt: TGTGCCAGCTCACCGGGACAGGGCGCAAACACTGAAGCTTTCTTT
CDR3aa: CASSPGQGANTEAFF

len: 16
d_gene: NA
abundance: NA
v_gene: TRBV5-1
j_gene: TRBJ2-7
CDR3nt: TGCGCCAGCAGCTTGGATTCGCTAGTTTACCCCTACGAGCAGTACTTC
CDR3aa: CASSLDSLVYPYEQYF